The rows below give T cell receptor beta chains drawn from one sample of a study of blood T cells in healthy people across ages. From the 5' RACE reads, TCRdb called clonotypes with MiXCR, one entry per CDR3 protein. The sample records approximately 320,000 distinct CDR3 sequences, roughly 26% being singletons. Sequenced: blood. Source of these receptors: a woman between 70 and 85 years old in good health. The CDR3 runs from the conserved cysteine through the conserved F or W. A D gene is named only where the DNA matches it firmly. Only part of the rows carry a size: once, few, many, or a class if the clone is expanded.

>TRBJ2-2|.|.|TRBV6-4
CASSDSSRTGELFF
TGTGCCAGCAGTGACTCGAGTAGAACCGGGGAGCTGTTTTTT
>TRBJ1-6|.|.|TRBV5-1
CASSPGHRDNSPLHF
TGCGCCAGCAGCCCCGGCCACAGAGATAATTCACCCCTCCACTTT
>TRBJ2-2|few|.|TRBV2
CASSKKVPVVGETASVSGELFF
TGTGCCAGCAGTAAGAAGGTACCGGTAGTGGGAGAAACTGCGAGTGTGTCCGGGGAGCTGTTTTTT
>TRBJ2-5|many|TRBD1|TRBV28
CASKRDRVAETQYF
TGTGCCAGCAAACGGGACAGGGTGGCAGAGACCCAGTACTTC
>TRBJ2-1|few|.|TRBV5-1
CASSNGGPRGNEQFF
TGCGCCAGCAGTAATGGGGGGCCCCGAGGGAATGAGCAGTTCTTC
>TRBJ2-5|few|.|TRBV10-2
CASSASYGPETQYF
TGCGCCAGCAGTGCGTCATATGGTCCAGAGACCCAGTACTTC
>TRBJ2-7|.|TRBD2|TRBV20-1
CSARDSTSGTYEQYF
TGCAGTGCTAGAGATAGTACTAGCGGGACTTACGAGCAGTACTTC
>TRBJ2-2|.|.|TRBV7-6
CASSRTPSVGGELFF
TGTGCCAGCAGCCGAACGCCTAGCGTCGGCGGGGAGCTGTTTTTT
>TRBJ2-7|.|TRBD2|TRBV7-2
CASSSGGGIPYEQYF
TGTGCCAGCAGCTCGGGGGGGGGAATCCCCTACGAGCAGTACTTC
>TRBJ2-7|.|.|TRBV18
CASSLDWATEQYF
TGTGCCAGCTCACTTGATTGGGCGACCGAGCAGTACTTC
>TRBJ1-1|few|.|TRBV5-1
CASSFGQSNTEAFF
TGCGCCAGCAGCTTCGGACAGTCGAACACTGAAGCTTTCTTT
>TRBJ1-2|few|TRBD1|TRBV10-2
CAGRQGGFSGYTF
TGCGCCGGTAGACAGGGAGGATTTAGCGGCTACACCTTC
>TRBJ2-5|.|TRBD2|TRBV29-1
CSAGGVQREIQETQYF
TGCAGCGCGGGTGGTGTCCAGCGGGAGATCCAAGAGACCCAGTACTTC
>TRBJ2-7|few|TRBD1|TRBV25-1
CASGTGAYEQYF
TGTGCCAGTGGGACAGGGGCCTACGAGCAGTACTTC
>TRBJ2-7|.|TRBD2|TRBV20-1
CSATSKLIGTISYEQYF
TGCAGTGCTACGTCTAAACTGATAGGGACTATCTCCTACGAGCAGTACTTC
>TRBJ1-2|.|TRBD1|TRBV7-2
CASISGEGAIQGGYTF
TGTGCCAGCATATCGGGGGAGGGGGCGATTCAGGGGGGCTACACCTTC
>TRBJ1-6|.|TRBD1|TRBV5-6
CASSFGTGFGGSPLHF
TGTGCCAGCAGTTTTGGGACAGGCTTCGGGGGTTCACCCCTCCACTTT
>TRBJ2-3|.|.|TRBV15
CATSTKPDTDTQYF
TGTGCCACCAGCACAAAACCCGACACAGATACGCAGTATTTT
>TRBJ2-3|.|TRBD1|TRBV24-1
CATSQTGPTDTQYF
TGTGCCACCAGCCAGACAGGGCCAACAGATACGCAGTATTTT
>TRBJ2-2|.|.|TRBV7-2
CASSIRGNKKAGELFF
TGTGCCAGCAGCATCCGGGGGAACAAAAAGGCCGGGGAGCTGTTTTTT
>TRBJ2-3|.|TRBD1|TRBV14
CASSRQGPPDTQYF
TGTGCCAGCAGCCGACAGGGGCCTCCAGATACGCAGTATTTT
>TRBJ2-3|few|.|TRBV14
CASSRAGIFSSPTDTQYF
TGTGCCAGCAGCCGTGCCGGAATTTTCTCCTCTCCAACAGATACGCAGTATTTT
>TRBJ2-1|.|TRBD2|TRBV5-3
CASRDGTRRDEQFF
TGTGCCAGCAGGGACGGGACTAGAAGGGATGAGCAGTTCTTC
>TRBJ2-7|.|.|TRBV7-8
CASSVRATYEQYF
TGTGCCAGCAGCGTCCGGGCCACATACGAGCAGTACTTC
>TRBJ2-1|few|TRBD2|TRBV20-1
CSALTSGRGDEQFF
TGCAGTGCTCTGACTAGCGGGAGGGGTGATGAGCAGTTCTTC
>TRBJ1-1|few|.|TRBV28
CASRWGQNTEAFF
TGTGCCAGCAGATGGGGACAGAACACTGAAGCTTTCTTT